These 3 T cell receptor beta chains came from one sample sequenced in a study of blood T cell repertoires in COVID-19. Clones were sequenced by immunoSEQ multiplex PCR, and TCRdb holds only the in-frame ones, with some missing. The sample consists of fewer than 300,000 clones, 84% of them appearing once. Source material: peripheral blood. These receptors originate from a human donor in a cohort sampled during active COVID-19.

This chain joins TRBV6-4 and TRBJ2-3, with D hard to call. Germline CDR1 reads MRHNA; CDR2 reads SNTAGT. Trimming shortened V by 5 bases and J by 6 bases, and 6 bases separated the two germline ends. The CDR3 totals 11 residues. CDR3 sequence reads: CASSTGDTQYF. CDR3 in DNA: TGTGCCAGCAGTACCGGGGATACGCAGTATTTT.

This rearrangement joins TRBV7-3 to TRBJ2-1; D is ambiguous. Germline V gives CDR1 SGHTA, CDR2 FQGTGA. V gave up 5 bases and J gave up 5 bases, with 10 bases separating them. The CDR3 has 13 amino acids. Here the CDR3 reads CASSKARDNEQFF. DNA for the CDR3: TGTGCCAGCAGCAAAGCTAGAGACAATGAGCAGTTCTTC.

This rearrangement joins TRBV7-6 to TRBJ2-3, with 15 bases matching TRBD2. Trimming took 5 bases from V and 6 from J; bases not matched to a gene: 12. Looked up from germline, CDR1 is SGHVS and CDR2 is FNYEAQ. This CDR3 spans 18 amino acids. In nucleotides, the CDR3 is TGTGCCAGCAGCCCGTGGACTAGCGGGAGGGCCGGGGGGGATACGCAGTATTTT. Its protein product is CASSPWTSGRAGGDTQYF.